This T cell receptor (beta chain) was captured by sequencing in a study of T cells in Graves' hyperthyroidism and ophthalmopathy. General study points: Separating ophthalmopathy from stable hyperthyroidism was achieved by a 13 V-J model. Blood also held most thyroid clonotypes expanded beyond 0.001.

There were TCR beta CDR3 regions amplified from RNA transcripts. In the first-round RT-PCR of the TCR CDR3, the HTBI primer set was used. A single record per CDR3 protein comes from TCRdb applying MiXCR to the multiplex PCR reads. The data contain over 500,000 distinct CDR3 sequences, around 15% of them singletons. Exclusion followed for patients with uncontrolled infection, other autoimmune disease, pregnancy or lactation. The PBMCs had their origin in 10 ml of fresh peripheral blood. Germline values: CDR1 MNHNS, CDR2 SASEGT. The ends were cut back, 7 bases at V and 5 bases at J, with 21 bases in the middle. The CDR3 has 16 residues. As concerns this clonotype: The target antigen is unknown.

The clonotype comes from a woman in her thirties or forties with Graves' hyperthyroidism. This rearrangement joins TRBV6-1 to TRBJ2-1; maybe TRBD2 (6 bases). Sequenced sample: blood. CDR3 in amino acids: CASTNRGTSRDNEQFF. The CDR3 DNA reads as TGTGCCAGCACCAACCGTGGGACTTCTCGGGACAATGAGCAGTTCTTC.